The TCR beta chain under discussion was sequenced for a study of T-cell memory formation after mild COVID-19 (dated by TCRdb to the early 2020s). Describing the broader study: TCR sequence clusters from the two donors were found to be largely donor specific. The cohort was made up of two young adult volunteers, one female and one male, who were previously healthy. Longitudinal TCRalpha and TCRbeta repertoire sequencing tracked T-cell clones expanding and contracting after mild COVID-19 in a couple of donors.

PBMCs were isolated by Ficoll-Paque density gradient centrifugation. General conclusions and limits of the study: Some responding clones were detected in pre-infection memory, suggesting pre-existing cross-reactive memory T cells joined the SARS-CoV-2 response. Only a couple of mild cases were covered by the study, and larger cohorts that include severe cases with pre-infection samples were considered necessary. Clones contracting from day 15 to 85 had balanced CD4/CD8 phenotypes, while a second wave expanding from day 15 to 37 was biased towards CD4+. SARS-CoV-2 specificity of the second-wave clones peaking on day 37 was not confirmed. Contracting CD4+ clones appeared mostly in the CM and EM memory subsets, whereas CD8+ clones were enriched in EMRA.

Data came from an Illumina NovaSeq 6000. Using 5'RACE with constant-segment primers, TCRalpha and TCRbeta cDNA libraries were constructed, with sample barcodes and unique molecular identifiers added in the process. RNA was extracted from every sample with Trizol reagent. The libraries were amplified in two PCR steps, and the second step added a second sample barcode and Illumina TruSeq adapters. Libraries were sequenced on an Illumina NovaSeq with 2 x 150 bp paired-end reads. For the original study's pipeline: Reads were demultiplexed and collapsed into UMI-guided consensus sequences with migec v1.2.7. With mixcr v2.1.11, UMI consensuses were aligned to TRA and TRB V and J templates and assembled into clonotypes. A clonotype was counted as expanded or contracted only when both edgeR and NoisET called the clonotype significant, with the noise models trained on biological replicates. For edgeR calls, the thresholds were a false discovery rate-adjusted p below 0.01 and a log2 fold-change of 1. PCA with hierarchical clustering of max-normalized trajectories of the 1000 most abundant clonotypes was used as exploratory dynamics analysis. Separately sequenced CD4+ and CD8+ repertoires were used to assign a CD4 or CD8 phenotype to each responding clone. TCRdb trimmed public reads at Q25 via fastp, called clones via MiXCR and kept in-frame beta chains. Identical CDR3 protein sequences are pooled into one entry, listed with their most common genes and DNA. What appears here as the V and J calls and clone size reflects TCRdb's work, not the paper's. This sample has under 550,000 distinct CDR3 sequences in its table, and more than 15% of those were observed once. In total, the top ten clones hold roughly 21% of the sample.

As concerns this clonotype: No antigen is known for it. No per-base quality is available; no much larger clone lies one base away.

From cysteine to phenylalanine, the CDR3 is 15 amino acids long. Just the 45-base CDR3 DNA is kept, in frame starting at base 1. Reading the germline V gene gives CDR1 SGDLS and CDR2 YYNGEE. Trimming at the junction amounts to 0 bases on V and 3 bases on J, and the germline ends lie 12 bases apart. The clonotype originates from a man between 18 and 35 years old who had mild COVID-19 (a few samples of this study predate the infection). The sample titles of this study are shuffled in the database, so cell type and time point are left out; the donor was told from shared clones. The sequence is built from TRBV9 and TRBJ1-1, with the D gene too uncertain to name. Material: PBMCs or a T cell subset sorted from them (not recorded which). The CDR3 reads as follows: CASSVDPVWYTEAFF. The DNA sequence is given as TGTGCCAGCAGCGTAGACCCCGTTTGGTACACTGAAGCTTTCTTT.